This TCR beta chain stems from a study of cytomegalovirus exposure and HLA in healthy donors. With respect to this clone: Its antigen is unidentified.

Germline V CDR1 and CDR2: MGHDK, SYGVNS. The CDR3 is made up of 15 amino acids. Losses at the gene ends were 1 base for V and 10 bases for J; bases not matched to a gene: 10. Findings and caveats of the study: A further, later analysis showed that HLA-associated TCR beta chains (compared with equally common others) were more clonally expanded. In a later analysis, a missense DCLRE1C variant was linked to TCR beta V- and J-gene trimming. Later, an analysis found that common viral pathogens appeared to be linked with several of the most significant clusters.

The PCR ran on 60 Vbeta and 13 Jbeta primers. Profiled with immunoSEQ multiplex PCR; TCRdb holds only in-frame clones, not every one. The repertoire has 60,000 to 70,000 clones, around three quarters of them found once; the top ten carry about 6%. The V gene is TRBV25-1, the J gene TRBJ2-1; 7 bases match TRBD2. The receptor was isolated from a man aged 45-65 years in good health and CMV-seronegative. Sequencing input: PBMCs. The CDR3 region has the DNA TGTGCCAGCAGTGAATTCGGACGGCCAGCGGGAGAGCAGTTCTTC. Its protein product is CASSEFGRPAGEQFF.